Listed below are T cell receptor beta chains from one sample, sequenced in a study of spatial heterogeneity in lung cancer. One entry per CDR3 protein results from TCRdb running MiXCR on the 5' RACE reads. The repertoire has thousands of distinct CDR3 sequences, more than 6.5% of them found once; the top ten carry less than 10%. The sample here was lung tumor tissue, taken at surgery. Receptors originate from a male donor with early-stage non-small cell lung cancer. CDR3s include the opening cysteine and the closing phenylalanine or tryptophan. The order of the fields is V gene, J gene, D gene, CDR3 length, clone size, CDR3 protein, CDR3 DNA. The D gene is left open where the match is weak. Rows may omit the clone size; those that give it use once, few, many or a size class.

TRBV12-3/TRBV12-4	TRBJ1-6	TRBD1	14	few	CASTLTGGHSPLHF	TGTGCCAGCACCTTGACAGGGGGGCATTCACCCCTCCACTTT
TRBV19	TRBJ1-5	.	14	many	CASSIERSNQPQHF	TGTGCCAGTAGTATAGAACGGAGCAATCAGCCCCAGCATTTT
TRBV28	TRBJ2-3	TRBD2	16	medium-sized	CASSGGTSGARDTQYF	TGTGCCAGCAGTGGGGGGACTAGCGGGGCCAGAGATACGCAGTATTTT
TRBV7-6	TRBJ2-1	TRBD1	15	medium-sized	CASSLAGGVPNEQFF	TGTGCCAGCAGCCTCGCAGGGGGAGTTCCTAATGAGCAGTTCTTC
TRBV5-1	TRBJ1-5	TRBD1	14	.	CASSLGGQGQPQHF	TGCGCCAGCAGCTTGGGGGGACAGGGTCAGCCCCAGCATTTT
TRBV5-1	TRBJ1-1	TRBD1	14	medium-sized	CASSLAPGGTEAFF	TGCGCCAGCAGCTTGGCCCCAGGGGGAACTGAAGCTTTCTTT
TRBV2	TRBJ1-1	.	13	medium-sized	CASSRELNTEAFF	TGTGCCAGCTCTCGAGAGTTGAACACTGAAGCTTTCTTT
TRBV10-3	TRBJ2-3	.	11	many	CAIRTSDTQYF	TGTGCCATCAGGACGTCAGATACGCAGTATTTT
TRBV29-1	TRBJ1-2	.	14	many	CSVEDRSSNYGYTF	TGCAGCGTTGAAGACAGGTCATCTAACTATGGCTACACCTTC
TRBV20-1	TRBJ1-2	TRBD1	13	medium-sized	CSAPGDSLSGYTF	TGCAGTGCCCCAGGGGACAGCCTTTCAGGCTACACCTTC
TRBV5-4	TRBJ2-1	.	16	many	CASSALGGMRGNEQFF	TGTGCCAGCAGCGCCCTGGGGGGTATGAGGGGCAATGAGCAGTTCTTC
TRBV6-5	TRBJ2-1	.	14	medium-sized	CASSSWEPSNEQFF	TGTGCCAGCAGTTCTTGGGAACCGAGCAATGAGCAGTTCTTC
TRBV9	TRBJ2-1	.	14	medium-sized	CASSAGPRWDEQFF	TGTGCCAGCAGCGCCGGGCCCCGATGGGATGAGCAGTTCTTC
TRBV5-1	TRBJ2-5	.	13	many	CASSPVTQETQYF	TGCGCCAGCAGCCCAGTTACACAAGAGACCCAGTACTTC
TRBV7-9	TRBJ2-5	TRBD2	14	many	CASSPGGLQETQYF	TGTGCCAGCAGCCCGGGAGGGTTGCAAGAGACCCAGTACTTC
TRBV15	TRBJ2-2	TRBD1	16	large	CATSRDSQGETGELFF	TGTGCCACCAGCAGAGATTCGCAGGGGGAGACCGGGGAGCTGTTTTTT
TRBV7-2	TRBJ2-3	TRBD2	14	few	CASSSSGGTDTQYF	TGTGCCAGCAGCTCTAGCGGAGGCACAGATACGCAGTATTTT
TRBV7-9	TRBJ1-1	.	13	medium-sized	CASSLESQGGAFF	TGTGCCAGCAGCTTAGAATCCCAGGGCGGAGCTTTCTTT
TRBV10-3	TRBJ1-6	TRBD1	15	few	CAIGGTGTYNSPLHF	TGTGCCATCGGTGGGACAGGGACCTATAATTCACCCCTCCACTTT
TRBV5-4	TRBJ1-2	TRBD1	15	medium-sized	CASSSTDRAVGGYTF	TGTGCCAGCAGCTCCACTGACAGGGCCGTCGGGGGCTACACCTTC
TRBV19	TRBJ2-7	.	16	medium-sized	CASSIYPGTSTYEQYF	TGTGCCAGTAGTATATACCCCGGGACTTCGACCTACGAGCAGTACTTC
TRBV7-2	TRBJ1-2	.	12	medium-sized	CASSSLVYGYTF	TGTGCCAGCAGCTCCTTAGTATATGGCTACACCTTC
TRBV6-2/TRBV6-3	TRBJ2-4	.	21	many	CASSQLAELWVPGAAPRIQYF	TGTGCCAGCAGCCAATTGGCCGAACTTTGGGTCCCTGGAGCGGCCCCCCGCATTCAGTACTTC
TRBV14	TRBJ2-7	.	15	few	CASSQDPQGSYEQYF	TGTGCCAGCAGCCAAGACCCTCAGGGCTCCTACGAGCAGTACTTC
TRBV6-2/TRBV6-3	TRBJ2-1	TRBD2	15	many	CASSSGTSRLDEQFF	TGTGCCAGCAGTTCCGGGACTAGCCGGTTGGATGAGCAGTTCTTC
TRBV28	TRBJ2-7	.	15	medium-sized	CASSFPERTSGEQYF	TGTGCCAGCAGTTTCCCCGAGCGGACCTCCGGCGAGCAGTACTTC
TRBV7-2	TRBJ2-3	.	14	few	CASSLRGPGDTQYF	TGTGCCAGCAGCTTAAGGGGCCCCGGGGATACGCAGTATTTT
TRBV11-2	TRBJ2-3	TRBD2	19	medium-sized	CASSPPSAGGSISTDTQYF	TGTGCCAGCAGCCCCCCCAGCGCGGGAGGGTCCATAAGTACAGATACGCAGTATTTT
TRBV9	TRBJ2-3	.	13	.	CASSAYSTDTQYF	TGTGCCAGCAGCGCCTACAGCACAGATACGCAGTATTTT
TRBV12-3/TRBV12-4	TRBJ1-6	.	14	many	CASSFAGGGSPLHF	TGTGCCAGCAGTTTTGCCGGAGGGGGTTCACCCCTCCACTTT
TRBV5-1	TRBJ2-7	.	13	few	CASKGEGIGEQYF	TGCGCCAGCAAAGGGGAAGGAATCGGCGAGCAGTACTTC
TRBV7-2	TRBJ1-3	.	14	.	CASSPSVSGNTIYF	TGTGCCAGCAGCCCCTCAGTCTCTGGAAACACCATATATTTT
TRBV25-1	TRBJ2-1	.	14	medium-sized	CASSSGVPYNEQFF	TGTGCCAGCTCCTCGGGAGTCCCCTACAATGAGCAGTTCTTC
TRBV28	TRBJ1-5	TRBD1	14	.	CASSGQEWFRPQHF	TGTGCCAGCAGTGGACAGGAGTGGTTCCGTCCCCAGCATTTT
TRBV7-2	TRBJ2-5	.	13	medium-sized	CASSLNGGETQYF	TGTGCCAGCAGCTTAAACGGTGGGGAGACCCAGTACTTC
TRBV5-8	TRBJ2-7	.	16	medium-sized	CASSFKVRRLSYEQYF	TGTGCCAGCAGCTTCAAGGTCCGCCGCCTCTCCTACGAGCAGTACTTC
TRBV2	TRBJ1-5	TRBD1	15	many	CASSPGQGRIQPQHF	TGTGCCAGCAGTCCGGGACAGGGGAGAATACAGCCCCAGCATTTT
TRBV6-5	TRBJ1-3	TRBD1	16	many	CASSYSQGAAGNTIYF	TGTGCCAGCAGTTACTCCCAGGGGGCAGCTGGAAACACCATATATTTT
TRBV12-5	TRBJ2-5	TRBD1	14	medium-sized	CASATSGTGGRQYF	TGTGCTAGTGCCACTTCCGGGACAGGGGGACGCCAGTACTTC
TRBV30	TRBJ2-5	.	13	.	CAWSVSFQETQYF	TGTGCCTGGAGTGTTTCTTTCCAAGAGACCCAGTACTTC
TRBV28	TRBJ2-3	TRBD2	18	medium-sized	CASSLWGTSGASTDTQYF	TGTGCCAGCAGTTTATGGGGGACTAGCGGGGCTAGCACAGATACGCAGTATTTT